Listed below are T cell receptor beta chains from one sample, sequenced in a study of T cell clones after liver transplantation. TCRdb's table, derived via immunoSEQ multiplex PCR, lists solely in-frame clones and lacks some. Of roughly 80,000 clones listed, about 82% are singletons. Source: CD4+ T cells from blood, taken approximately 45 months after liver transplant. The receptors were gathered from a human patient who received a liver transplant. These T cells may partly come from the graft donor. The CDR3 runs from the conserved cysteine through the conserved F or W. D genes are given only for firm matches. The size field is filled for only some rows; it gives once, few, many or a size class.

v_gene	j_gene	d_gene	abundance	CDR3nt	CDR3aa
TRBV7-8	TRBJ2-7	.	.	TGTGCCAGCAGCGCAGGCCAACTCCTTGAGAAGCAGTACTTC	CASSAGQLLEKQYF
TRBV28	TRBJ2-2	.	.	TGTGCCAGCAGCTCAACTAGGGTAGAGGAGTTGTTTTTT	CASSSTRVEELFF
TRBV7-9	TRBJ2-2	TRBD1	.	TGTGCCAGCAGCTTCGGGCAGGGGGCTGCCGGGGAGCTGTTTTTT	CASSFGQGAAGELFF
TRBV7-9	TRBJ2-7	.	.	TGTGCCAGCAGCCCCGTGACAGGAACCTACGAGCAGTACTTC	CASSPVTGTYEQYF
TRBV28	TRBJ2-7	TRBD2	.	TGTGCCAGCAGCCCTACTAGCGGGAGCTTGGCCTACGAGCAGTACTTC	CASSPTSGSLAYEQYF
TRBV2	TRBJ1-2	TRBD1	.	TGTGCCAGTGCAGGGGGGGTTTATGGCTACACCTTC	CASAGGVYGYTF
TRBV11-2	TRBJ2-5	TRBD1	.	TGTGCCAGCAGCCAGGACAGGGTAAAAGAGACCCAGTACTTC	CASSQDRVKETQYF
TRBV4-1	TRBJ1-5	.	.	TGCGCCAGCAGCCAAGGATATTTTGGGACGGGGGAGGATCAGCCCCAGCATTTT	CASSQGYFGTGEDQPQHF
TRBV6-1	TRBJ1-5	.	.	TGTGCCACCTCCGATGGACCGAGAAATCAGCCCCAGCATTTT	CATSDGPRNQPQHF
TRBV10-2	TRBJ2-5	TRBD2	.	TGCGCCACCGGTATTAGCGGGAGGGCCTGGGAGACCCAGTACTTC	CATGISGRAWETQYF
TRBV5-6	TRBJ1-2	.	.	TGTGCCAGCAGCTTGGCAGGGGTCTATTCGGGCTATGGCTACACCTTC	CASSLAGVYSGYGYTF
TRBV15	TRBJ2-7	TRBD2	few	TGTGCCACCAGCAGGGAACTAGCGGGAGTCTCCTACGAGCAGTACTTC	CATSRELAGVSYEQYF
TRBV5-1	TRBJ1-3	.	.	TGCGCCAGCAGCTTGGGGTCTGGAAACACCATATATTTT	CASSLGSGNTIYF
TRBV7-9	TRBJ1-4	TRBD1	once	TGTGCCAGCAGCTTATCGGGACAGGGGAGTGAAAAACTGTTTTTT	CASSLSGQGSEKLFF
TRBV5-1	TRBJ2-7	.	.	TGCGCCAGCAGCTTCGGAGGAGCCTCCTACGAGCAGTACTTC	CASSFGGASYEQYF
TRBV4-1	TRBJ2-7	TRBD1	.	TGCGCCAGCAGCCAAACAGGGACAGGCTACGAGCAGTACTTC	CASSQTGTGYEQYF
TRBV18	TRBJ2-7	.	once	TGTGCCAGCTCCCGGGGGACAGCCCAAGAGCAGTACTTC	CASSRGTAQEQYF
TRBV15	TRBJ1-1	.	once	TGTGCCACCAGCAGAGGCTGGAACACTGAAGCTTTCTTT	CATSRGWNTEAFF
TRBV2	TRBJ1-4	.	.	TGTGCCAGCAGTTGGCAGGTGATCAATGAAAAACTGTTTTTT	CASSWQVINEKLFF
TRBV16	TRBJ1-4	.	once	TGTGCCAGCAGCCAATCGGCGGGGGCAACTAATGAAAAACTGTTTTTT	CASSQSAGATNEKLFF
TRBV11-2	TRBJ1-4	.	.	TGTGCCAGCAGCTTGGTTGCAACTAATGAAAAACTGTTTTTT	CASSLVATNEKLFF
TRBV28	TRBJ2-2	TRBD1	.	TGTGCCAGCAGCCCGACAGGGAAGAAGAACACCGGGGAGCTGTTTTTT	CASSPTGKKNTGELFF
TRBV5-1	TRBJ1-2	TRBD1	few	TGCGCCAGCAGCACATACAGGGGTCACTATGGCTACACCTTC	CASSTYRGHYGYTF
TRBV6-4	TRBJ2-1	TRBD2	.	TGTGCCAGCAGTGATGGGACTAGCGGGAGGAATGAGCAGTTCTTC	CASSDGTSGRNEQFF
TRBV27	TRBJ1-5	TRBD1	many	TGTGCCCGAAACGGGGACAGGGGAAATCAGCCCCAGCATTTT	CARNGDRGNQPQHF
TRBV7-9	TRBJ2-3	TRBD2	.	TGTGCCAGCAGCTTAGGGACTAGCGGGAGAAGAGCAGATACGCAGTATTTT	CASSLGTSGRRADTQYF
TRBV6-5	TRBJ2-1	.	.	TGTGCCAGCAGTTACAGGGCGGGATTCTCCTACAATGAGCAGTTCTTC	CASSYRAGFSYNEQFF
TRBV20-1	TRBJ1-2	.	once	TGCAGTGCTAGGAAGGATTATGGCTACACCTTC	CSARKDYGYTF
TRBV18	TRBJ2-2	TRBD2	.	TGTGCCAGCTCACCCCCCTGGGCGGGAGGACGTACCGGGGAGCTGTTTTTT	CASSPPWAGGRTGELFF
TRBV10-2	TRBJ2-7	TRBD1	few	TGCGCCAGCGTAGATTGGACGGACAGGGCGTCCGAGCAGTACTTC	CASVDWTDRASEQYF
TRBV6-1	TRBJ1-2	.	.	TGTGCCAGCACCCGGGATGCATTTAACTATGGCTACACCTTC	CASTRDAFNYGYTF
TRBV11-2	TRBJ2-7	.	.	TGTGCCAGCAGCTTAAACAACAACTACGAGCAGTACTTC	CASSLNNNYEQYF
TRBV5-1	TRBJ2-5	TRBD1	once	TGCGCCAGCAGCGATGGACAGGGGCTCGAGACCCAGTACTTC	CASSDGQGLETQYF
TRBV7-8	TRBJ1-2	TRBD1	.	TGTGCCAGCGGCGCCCGGGACAGCTTCGGGGGCTACACCTTC	CASGARDSFGGYTF
TRBV28	TRBJ2-7	.	.	TGTGCCAGCAGTCGTTTAGTGGGGGAAGGGGACGAGCAGTACTTC	CASSRLVGEGDEQYF
TRBV10-1	TRBJ2-1	.	.	TGCGCCAGCAGTCGTAGCCGGAGTGGCTACAATGAGCAGTTCTTC	CASSRSRSGYNEQFF
TRBV2	TRBJ2-5	.	.	TGTGCCAGCAGTCTGGGGGGCAATCAGCTGGAGACCCAGTACTTC	CASSLGGNQLETQYF